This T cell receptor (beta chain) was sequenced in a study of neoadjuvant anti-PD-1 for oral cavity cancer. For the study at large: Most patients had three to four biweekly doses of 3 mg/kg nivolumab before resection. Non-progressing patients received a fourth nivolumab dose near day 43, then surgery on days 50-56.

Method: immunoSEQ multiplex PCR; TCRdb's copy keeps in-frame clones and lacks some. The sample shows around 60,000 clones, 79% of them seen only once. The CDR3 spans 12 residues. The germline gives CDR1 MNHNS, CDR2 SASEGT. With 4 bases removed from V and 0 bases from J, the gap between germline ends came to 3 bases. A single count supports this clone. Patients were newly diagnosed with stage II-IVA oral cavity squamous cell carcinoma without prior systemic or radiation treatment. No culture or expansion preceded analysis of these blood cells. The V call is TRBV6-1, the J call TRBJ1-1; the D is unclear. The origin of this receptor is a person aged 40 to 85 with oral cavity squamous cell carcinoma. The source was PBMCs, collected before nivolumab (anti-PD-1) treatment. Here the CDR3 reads CASSVLNTEAFF. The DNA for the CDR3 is TGTGCCAGCAGTGTATTGAACACTGAAGCTTTCTTT.